This TCR beta chain was sequenced during a study of blood T cells in healthy people across ages. Study-level background: With template switching, about one barcoded beta molecule was captured per two T cells.

In this sample, this clonotype turned up once. What it binds is not known. Study outcomes and limitations: The study found more naive CD4+ cells and higher diversity in long-lived than aged donors. Since the PBMCs were unsorted, naive and antigen-experienced cells could not be conclusively compared. Observed TCR beta diversity per million T cells went down as age went up. This fall followed a roughly linear course with age.

The CDR3 loop spans 11 amino acids. V gave up 5 bases and J gave up 6 bases, with 10 bases separating them. Germline lookup yields CDR1 GTSNPN and CDR2 SVGIG (reference sequence). Through a sample-barcoded 5' primer and a J-beta primer mix, a second PCR was run for about 6 to 11 cycles. TCRdb independently ran MiXCR on the 5' RACE reads; one entry per CDR3 protein. The data hold roughly 1.6 million distinct CDR3 sequences, with 30% to 40% observed a single time. The chain employs TRBV30 and TRBJ1-2, with D uncertain. The clonotype comes from a woman aged 25-40 years in good health. Sample: blood. The CDR3 spells CAWGRGNGYTF. The CDR3 DNA is TGTGCCTGGGGGAGAGGGAATGGCTACACCTTC.